The entry below gives a single T cell receptor (beta chain) sequence along with its context. It lacks a known antigen. No per-base quality is available; no much larger clone lies one base away. The data are from a study of T cells in localized non-small cell lung cancer (dated by TCRdb to the early 2020s). For the wider study: The study analyzed T cell repertoires of under 250 early-stage NSCLC patients, comparing tumors and uninvolved tumor-adjacent lungs. The cohort comprised approximately 240 treatment-naïve NSCLC patients with resected, localized lung tumors. Of the NSCLC patients, 129 were male and some 97 were female, and the mean age was approximately 66 years.

Findings and caveats that apply to the study as a whole: The highest T cell clonality was observed in uninvolved tumor-adjacent lung, where clonality exceeded that of tumor, suggesting that antigenic responses were more focused in uninvolved tumor-adjacent lung. Higher T cell density in blood was associated with longer overall survival, whereas higher clonality in adjacent lung was associated with shorter survival. Because the study design was exploratory, TCR variables were selected using unadjusted p-values without false-discovery rate correction. Because multi-region tumor sequencing was not done, intratumor heterogeneity could not be ruled out. A median of approximately 53 of the top 100 tumor clones turned up in the paired uninvolved adjacent lung, and roughly 28 of those clones also ranked among the top 100 of that same adjacent lung.

TCR beta CDR3 regions were sequenced from DNA using the immunoSEQ Assay. Per the original workflow: To compute T cell density, TCR beta template counts were normalized to usable DNA, which was estimated by amplifying housekeeping genes. Using the preseqR package, richness was estimated by extrapolating to 120,000 templates for tissue samples and 400,000 templates for PBMC samples. Clonality was taken to be one minus Pielou's evenness. Differential abundance testing on productive amino-acid clonotypes, with a minimum total count of 5 and an alpha of 0.1, was used to identify tissue-enriched TCRs. The Jaccard Index and the Morisita Overlap Index were used to quantify repertoire overlap between compartments. GLIPH grouped TCR beta CDR3s together with public tetramer-defined viral CDR3s, and a viral motif had to include at least three viral sequences and also show V-gene enrichment. TCRdb holds this immuneACCESS table with in-frame rearrangements only. Some clones are missing; in checked studies, unresolved V genes explain under half, and the rest has no known cause. That table furnishes V, J and clone size, whereas the DNA furnished D and trimming. Across this sample there are approximately 29,000 clones, with about four fifths seen only once. The leading ten clones occupy approximately 4.9% of the sample.

At diagnosis, peripheral blood, uninvolved tumor-adjacent lung and tumor were collected and stored as a combination of fresh-frozen and FFPE material. For TCR repertoire profiling, blood samples were analyzed as peripheral blood mononuclear cells. The CDR3 covers 14 residues, taking in both the cysteine and the phenylalanine. The entry retains the CDR3 DNA only, 42 bases that are in frame from base 1. V sheds 1 base and J sheds 5 bases, leaving 9 bases between their ends. Taken from the germline V gene, the CDR1 and CDR2 loops are MDHEN and SYDVKM. This TCR derives from a man aged 35 to 69 with stage III lung adenocarcinoma. The chain joins TRBV28 to TRBJ2-1; no D segment can be confidently identified. The source was peripheral blood mononuclear cells, collected before any cancer treatment. DNA sequence: TGTGCCAGCAGTTTATCCCCTAAAGACAATGAGCAGTTCTTC. Its protein reads: CASSLSPKDNEQFF. Beyond the CDR3, the reference TRBV28 and TRBJ2-1 genes provide the residues; the full variable domain reads: DVKVTQSSRYLVKRTGEKVFLECVQDMDHENMFWYRQDPGLGLRLIYFSYDVKMKEKGDIPEGYSVSREKKERFSLILESASTNQTSMYLCASSLSPKDNEQFFGPGTRLTVL.